The clone carrying this T cell receptor (beta chain) has more than one count but fewer than ten. The antigen is not known. The data were obtained in a study of beta chain features in type 1 diabetes. General study points: The naive, central memory and Treg TCRB repertoires showed an apparent similarity that was greater among patients than among healthy donors. Cells with high TCR expression could be over-represented when cDNA is sequenced.

TCRB transcripts that were expressed got sequenced, as all of the isolated RNA had been reverse transcribed. Clones were sequenced by immunoSEQ multiplex PCR, and TCRdb holds only the in-frame ones, with some missing. This sample carries around 430,000 clones, 25% to 35% of them seen once, and the ten largest clones take more than 0.055%. From germline, CDR1 is GTSNPN and CDR2 SVGIG (reference sequence). This CDR3 region has 15 residues. V lost 0 bases to trimming and J lost 9 bases; unmatched junction nucleotides: 8. The chain is built from TRBV30 and TRBJ2-1; 10 nucleotides line up with TRBD2. Material: naive CD4+ T cells from blood. The TCR was taken from a man aged 18 to 30 in good health. CDR3 region: CAWSVPSGRRSEQFF. CDR3 DNA: TGTGCCTGGAGTGTACCTAGCGGGAGACGAAGTGAGCAGTTCTTC.